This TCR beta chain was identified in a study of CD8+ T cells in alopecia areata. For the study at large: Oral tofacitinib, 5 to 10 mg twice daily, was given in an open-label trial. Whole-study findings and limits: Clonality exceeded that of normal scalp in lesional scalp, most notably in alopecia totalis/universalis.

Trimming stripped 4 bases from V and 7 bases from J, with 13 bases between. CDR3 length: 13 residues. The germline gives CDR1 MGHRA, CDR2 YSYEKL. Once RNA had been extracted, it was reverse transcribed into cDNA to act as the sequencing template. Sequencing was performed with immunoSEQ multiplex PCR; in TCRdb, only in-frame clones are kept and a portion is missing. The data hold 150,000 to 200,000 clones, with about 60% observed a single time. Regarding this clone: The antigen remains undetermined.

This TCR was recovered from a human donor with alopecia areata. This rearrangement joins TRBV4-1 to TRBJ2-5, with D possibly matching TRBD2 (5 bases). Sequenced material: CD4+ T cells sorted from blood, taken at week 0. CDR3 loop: CASSPPLGRTQYF. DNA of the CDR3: TGCGCCAGCAGCCCCCCACTAGGCCGGACCCAGTACTTC.